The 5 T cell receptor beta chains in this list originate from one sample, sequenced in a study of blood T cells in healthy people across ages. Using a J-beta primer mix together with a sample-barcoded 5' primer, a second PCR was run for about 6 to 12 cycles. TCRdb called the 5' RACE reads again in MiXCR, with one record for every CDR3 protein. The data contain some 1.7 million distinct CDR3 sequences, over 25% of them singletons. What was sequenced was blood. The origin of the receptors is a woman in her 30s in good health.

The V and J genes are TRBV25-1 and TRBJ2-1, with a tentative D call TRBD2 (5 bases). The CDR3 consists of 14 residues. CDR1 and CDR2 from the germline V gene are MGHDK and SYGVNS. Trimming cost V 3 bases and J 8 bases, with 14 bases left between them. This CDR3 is CASSDARGPHEQFF. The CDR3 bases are TGTGCCAGCAGTGACGCCCGGGGTCCTCATGAGCAGTTCTTC. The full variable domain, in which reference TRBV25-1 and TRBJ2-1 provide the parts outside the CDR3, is EADIYQTPRYLVIGTGKKITLECSQTMGHDKMYWYQQDPGMELHLIHYSYGVNSTEKGDLSSESTVSRIRTEHFPLTLESARPSHTSQYLCASSDARGPHEQFFGPGTRLTVL.

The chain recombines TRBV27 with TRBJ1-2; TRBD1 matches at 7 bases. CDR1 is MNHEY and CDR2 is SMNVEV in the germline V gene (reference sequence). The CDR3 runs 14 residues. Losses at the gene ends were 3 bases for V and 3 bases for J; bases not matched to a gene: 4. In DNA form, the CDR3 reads TGTGCCAGCAGTTTCAGGGGGTCGGACTATGGCTACACCTTC. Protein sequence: CASSFRGSDYGYTF.

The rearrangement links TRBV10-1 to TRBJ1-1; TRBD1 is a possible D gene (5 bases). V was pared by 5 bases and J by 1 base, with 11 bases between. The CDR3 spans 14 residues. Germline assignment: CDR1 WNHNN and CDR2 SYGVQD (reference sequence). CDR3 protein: CASSRTLGNTEAFF. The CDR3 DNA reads TGCGCCAGCAGTCGGACACTTGGGAACACTGAAGCTTTCTTT.

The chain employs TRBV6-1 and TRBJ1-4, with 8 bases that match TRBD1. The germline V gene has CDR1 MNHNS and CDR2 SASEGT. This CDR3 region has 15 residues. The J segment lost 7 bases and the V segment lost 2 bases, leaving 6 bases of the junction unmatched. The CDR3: CASSEPDRGGEKLFF. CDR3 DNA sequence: TGTGCCAGCAGTGAACCCGACAGGGGCGGTGAAAAACTGTTTTTT.

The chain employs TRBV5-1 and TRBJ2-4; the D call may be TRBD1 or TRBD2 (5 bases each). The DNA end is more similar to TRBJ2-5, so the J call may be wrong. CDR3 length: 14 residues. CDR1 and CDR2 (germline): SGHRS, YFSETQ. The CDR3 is CASSLTGTVETQYF. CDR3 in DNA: TGCGCCAGCAGCTTAACCGGGACCGTCGAGACCCAGTACTTC.